This record looks at one TCR beta chain sequence and its context. The assay was immunoSEQ multiplex PCR, and TCRdb's table has in-frame clones only and misses some. In the table there are around 140,000 clones, roughly 88% of which are singletons. Germline CDR1 SGDLS, CDR2 YYNGEE. V lost 0 bases and J 0 bases, leaving 4 bases between the germline ends. CDR3 length equals 14 residues. These data are taken from a study of T cell responses to AZD1222 COVID-19 vaccine. The V call is TRBV9, the J call TRBJ1-3, with D unclear. The clonotype originates from an adult who received the MenACWY meningococcal vaccine as a control. Material: peripheral blood, obtained 28 days after the second dose of the MenACWY control vaccine. CDR3 sequence (DNA): TGTGCCAGCAGCGTAGGATACTCTGGAAACACCATATATTTT. Encoded protein: CASSVGYSGNTIYF. The full variable domain, with the rest looked up from reference TRBV9 and TRBJ1-3, is DSGVTQTPKHLITATGQRVTLRCSPRSGDLSVYWYQQSLDQGLQFLIQYYNGEERAKGNILERFSAQQFPDLHSELNLSSLELGDSALYFCASSVGYSGNTIYFGEGSWLTVV.